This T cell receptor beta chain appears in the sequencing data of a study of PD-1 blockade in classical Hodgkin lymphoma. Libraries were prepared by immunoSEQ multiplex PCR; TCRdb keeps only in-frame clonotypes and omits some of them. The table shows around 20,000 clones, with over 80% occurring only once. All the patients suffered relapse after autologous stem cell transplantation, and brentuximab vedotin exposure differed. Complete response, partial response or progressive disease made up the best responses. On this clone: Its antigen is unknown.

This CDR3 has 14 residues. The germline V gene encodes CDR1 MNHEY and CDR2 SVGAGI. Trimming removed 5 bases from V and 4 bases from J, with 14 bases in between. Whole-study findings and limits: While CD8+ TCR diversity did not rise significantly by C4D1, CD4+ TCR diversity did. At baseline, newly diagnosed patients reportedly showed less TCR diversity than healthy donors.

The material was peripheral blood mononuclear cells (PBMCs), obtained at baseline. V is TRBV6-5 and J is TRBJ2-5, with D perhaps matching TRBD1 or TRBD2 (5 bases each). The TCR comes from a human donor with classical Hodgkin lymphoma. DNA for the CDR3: TGTGCCAGCAGTCCCCAGGGAGTAGGAGAGACCCAGTACTTC. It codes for CASSPQGVGETQYF.